Listed below are T cell receptor beta chains from one sample, sequenced in a study of blood T cells in healthy people across ages. MiXCR, applied by TCRdb to the 5' RACE reads, yields one record per CDR3 protein. Altogether about 1.8 million distinct CDR3 sequences are present, around half being singletons, with the ten largest covering approximately 2.1%. Material for sequencing was blood. The source is a woman aged 40 to 50 in good health. CDR3s include the opening cysteine and the closing phenylalanine or tryptophan. The order of the fields is CDR3 length, D gene, J gene, V gene, CDR3 protein. The D gene is left open where the match is weak.

cdr3_length: 15
d_call: .
j_call: TRBJ1-5
v_call: TRBV5-6
cdr3_aa: CASSLQSGFGQPQHF

cdr3_length: 12
d_call: TRBD1
j_call: TRBJ2-3
v_call: TRBV6-2/TRBV6-3
cdr3_aa: CASRTGPEAQYF

cdr3_length: 16
d_call: .
j_call: TRBJ2-2
v_call: TRBV9
cdr3_aa: CASSVAVGKSTGELFF

cdr3_length: 15
d_call: TRBD2
j_call: TRBJ2-3
v_call: TRBV28
cdr3_aa: CASSRRGGPADTQYF

cdr3_length: 15
d_call: .
j_call: TRBJ2-3
v_call: TRBV12-3/TRBV12-4
cdr3_aa: CASSVVRGERDTQYF

cdr3_length: 16
d_call: .
j_call: TRBJ2-3
v_call: TRBV11-2
cdr3_aa: CASSSRARGFTDTQYF

cdr3_length: 17
d_call: TRBD2
j_call: TRBJ2-3
v_call: TRBV20-1
cdr3_aa: CSARLAGGWTSTDTQYF

cdr3_length: 15
d_call: .
j_call: TRBJ2-1
v_call: TRBV7-2
cdr3_aa: CASSLVGTTYNEQFF

cdr3_length: 15
d_call: .
j_call: TRBJ2-3
v_call: TRBV6-5
cdr3_aa: CASSGRHSSTDTQYF

cdr3_length: 17
d_call: TRBD2
j_call: TRBJ2-3
v_call: TRBV20-1
cdr3_aa: CSALGLAGGPGTDTQYF

cdr3_length: 12
d_call: .
j_call: TRBJ1-2
v_call: TRBV29-1
cdr3_aa: CSVEVGVGGYTF

cdr3_length: 15
d_call: TRBD1
j_call: TRBJ1-2
v_call: TRBV28
cdr3_aa: CASSLARQGNYGYTF

cdr3_length: 18
d_call: TRBD1
j_call: TRBJ1-1
v_call: TRBV27
cdr3_aa: CASSLLGNPGQKNTEAFF

cdr3_length: 16
d_call: .
j_call: TRBJ2-3
v_call: TRBV20-1
cdr3_aa: CSARVPLLQSTDTQYF

cdr3_length: 15
d_call: TRBD1
j_call: TRBJ2-7
v_call: TRBV6-2/TRBV6-3
cdr3_aa: CASLGSGTGAYEQYF

cdr3_length: 13
d_call: TRBD1
j_call: TRBJ1-1
v_call: TRBV6-5
cdr3_aa: CASTRQGSTEAFF